One and the same sample provided the 3 T cell receptor beta chains below, sequenced in a study of T cells after yellow fever vaccination. TCRdb itself ran the 5' RACE reads through MiXCR, one entry per CDR3 protein. The sample includes hundreds of thousands of distinct CDR3 sequences, less than 4.5% of them seen just once. The sequences come from PBMCs, collected on the day of the yellow fever booster vaccination. The receptors were sampled from a man younger than 30 who received the YFV17D yellow fever vaccine.

There are a few counts of this clonotype. The CDR3 DNA is TGCAGTGCTAGAAACGGGACAGTCACAGATACGCAGTATTTT. Its protein is CSARNGTVTDTQYF. The chain employs TRBV20-1 and TRBJ2-3; 7 bases fit TRBD1. V lost 2 bases to trimming and J lost 2 bases; unmatched junction nucleotides: 4. CDR3 length equals 14 residues. The germline V gene has CDR1 DFQATT and CDR2 SNEGSKA (reference sequence).

A word on this clonotype: A much more abundant neighbour one base away suggests this may be a read error. The DNA for the CDR3 is TGTGCCAGTAGTATGAGGGGAAGCTCCTACGAGCAGTACTTC. This codes for CASSMRGSSYEQYF. The chain uses TRBV19 and TRBJ2-7; perhaps D is TRBD1 or TRBD2 (5 bases each). CDR1 and CDR2 from the germline V gene are LNHDA and SQIVND (reference sequence). This CDR3 is built from 14 residues. Trimming stripped 3 bases from V and 0 bases from J, with 9 bases between.

The chain couples TRBV20-1 to TRBJ2-5, with 8 bases aligning to TRBD2. Germline loops: CDR1 DFQATT, CDR2 SNEGSKA (reference sequence). The CDR3 totals 15 residues. V lost 5 bases, J lost 2 bases, and 10 bases stayed unmatched. In nucleotides, the CDR3 is TGCAGTGCTCCCCGGGCGGGGGGCCCTCAAGAGACCCAGTACTTC. This translates into CSAPRAGGPQETQYF.